The 6 T cell receptor beta chains presented below share a single source sample, sequenced in a study of T cell clonality in common variable immunodeficiency. The study, taken as a whole, reports: Fewer deletions and N-nucleotide insertions were reportedly seen in common variable immunodeficiency TCR beta sequences.

These receptors have no identified antigens. Generated by immunoSEQ multiplex PCR, the TCRdb table keeps only in-frame clones and is missing some. In total the sample includes about 34,000 clones, none of them seen once. The sequenced sample was peripheral blood mononuclear cells. The receptors derive from a human donor with common variable immunodeficiency.

This clone came up many times. Coverage ceases 3 residues before the CDR3 finishes, and the germline J gene fills in the end. The rearrangement uses TRBV7-2 and TRBJ2-3; D is perhaps TRBD2 (5 bases). Germline values: CDR1 SGHTA, CDR2 FQGNSA. Trimming stripped 1 base from V and 3 bases from J, with 11 bases between. The CDR3 has 15 residues. The CDR3 DNA, read in part, is TGTGCCAGCAGCTTAGTATTGAGGGCGACAGATACG. This encodes CASSLVLRATDT. The CDR3 reads in full as CASSLVLRATDTQYF.

This clone is categorized as medium-sized (0.01 to 0.1%). Sequencing ends 3 residues short of the CDR3 end; the germline J gene provides the rest. The chain joins TRBV29-1 to TRBJ2-3; D not certain. Trimming cost V 0 bases and J 8 bases, with 18 bases left between them. This CDR3 spans 15 amino acids. CDR1 is SQVTM, CDR2 ANQGSEA, per germline. The DNA read from the CDR3 is TGCAGCGTTGAAGATAGTGGCTACGACTCGACTACG. It codes for CSVEDSGYDSTT. Given in full, the CDR3 is CSVEDSGYDSTTQYF.

This clone was seen repeatedly, ten times or more. The junction departs from the called germline gene at one end, perhaps through a read error. The read ends 3 residues shy of where the CDR3 ends; the end is completed using the germline J gene. V usage is TRBV4-2 and J usage is TRBJ1-6, with D perhaps TRBD1 (5 bases). Germline values: CDR1 LGHNA, CDR2 YNFKEQ. The CDR3 has 15 amino acids. This CDR3 reads CASSQDRRDDSPLHF. The sequenced part of the CDR3 DNA is TGCGCCAGCAGCCAAGATCGCAGGGATGATTCACCC.

In its sample, this clone was seen many times. The CDR3 extends 3 residues past the end of the read, so its final part is completed from the germline J gene. This rearrangement joins TRBV6-1 to TRBJ1-1; D perhaps matches TRBD1 (6 bases). CDR3 length equals 15 residues. V shed 1 base and J shed 0 bases, with 9 bases lying between them. Germline CDR1 reads MNHNS; CDR2 reads SASEGT. Incomplete CDR3 DNA: TGTGCCAGCAGTGAAGTTCCAGGGGTGAACACTGAA. Translating it yields CASSEVPGVNTE. The full-length CDR3 reads as CASSEVPGVNTEAFF.

Concerning this clone: The sequence runs out 3 residues before the end of the CDR3; the remainder is reconstructed from the germline J gene. The J gene is TRBJ2-1, the V gene TRBV30, with D unresolved. The CDR3 is 11 amino acids. V was cut by 5 bases and J by 4 bases, with 6 bases left in between. Germline V gives CDR1 GTSNPN, CDR2 SVGIG (reference sequence). CDR3 protein: CAWQTYNEQFF. The part of the CDR3 DNA that was read is TGTGCCTGGCAAACATACAATGAG.

This clone was detected only a few times. The read terminates 3 residues before the CDR3 end, so the remaining end is supplied by the germline J gene. V usage is TRBV20-1 and J usage is TRBJ1-1, with 8 bases that match TRBD1. Looked up from germline, CDR1 is DFQATT and CDR2 is SNEGSKA (reference sequence). CDR3 length: 14 amino acids. V lost 1 base, J lost 6 bases, and 7 bases stayed unmatched. This chain's CDR3 is CSARGGRGRAEAFF. The part of the CDR3 DNA that was read is TGCAGTGCTAGAGGGGGCAGGGGGCGGGCTGAA.